The rows below give T cell receptor beta chains drawn from one sample of a study of neurological immune-mediated disorders. A single record per CDR3 protein comes from TCRdb applying MiXCR to the 5' RACE reads. The sample has more than 25,000 distinct CDR3 sequences; about 12% are singletons. The sequenced sample consisted of PBMCs. The origin of the receptors is a woman in her fifties or sixties in good health. The CDR3 runs from the conserved cysteine through the conserved F or W. Fields, in order: CDR3 length, V gene, clone size, D gene, CDR3 protein. The D gene is left open where the match is weak. Clone size is shown for a subset of rows, as once, few, many or a class of expanded clone.

cdr3_length: 13; v_call: TRBV9; clone_size: many; d_call: TRBD1; cdr3_aa: CASSADRVGGYTF
cdr3_length: 14; v_call: TRBV7-2; clone_size: many; d_call: TRBD2; cdr3_aa: CASSLLAGPLEQYF
cdr3_length: 14; v_call: TRBV20-1; clone_size: NA; d_call: NA; cdr3_aa: CSANLGGENSPLHF
cdr3_length: 18; v_call: TRBV18; clone_size: NA; d_call: NA; cdr3_aa: CASSPSHTPPGGESGYTF
cdr3_length: 15; v_call: TRBV20-1; clone_size: many; d_call: TRBD1; cdr3_aa: CSARAGAGGNYGYTF
cdr3_length: 16; v_call: TRBV27; clone_size: many; d_call: TRBD1; cdr3_aa: CASSPAGTGNTGELFF
cdr3_length: 14; v_call: TRBV9; clone_size: many; d_call: TRBD2; cdr3_aa: CASSELAGGDTQYF
cdr3_length: 15; v_call: TRBV6-5; clone_size: many; d_call: TRBD1; cdr3_aa: CASSYSGQGRSPLHF
cdr3_length: 12; v_call: TRBV20-1; clone_size: many; d_call: NA; cdr3_aa: CSVVQGNEKLFF
cdr3_length: 13; v_call: TRBV6-2/TRBV6-3; clone_size: many; d_call: TRBD2; cdr3_aa: CASTPLAGDEQFF
cdr3_length: 16; v_call: TRBV5-1; clone_size: NA; d_call: TRBD2; cdr3_aa: CASSYSGTSPSNEQFF
cdr3_length: 15; v_call: TRBV7-9; clone_size: many; d_call: NA; cdr3_aa: CASSLRLAVNYEQYF
cdr3_length: 15; v_call: TRBV14; clone_size: many; d_call: NA; cdr3_aa: CASSHGSSGANVLTF
cdr3_length: 15; v_call: TRBV12-3/TRBV12-4; clone_size: many; d_call: NA; cdr3_aa: CASSRTASSGNTIYF
cdr3_length: 16; v_call: TRBV7-6; clone_size: many; d_call: NA; cdr3_aa: CASSLDRKVPTDTQYF
cdr3_length: 15; v_call: TRBV7-3; clone_size: NA; d_call: TRBD1; cdr3_aa: CASRDGTGINNDQFF
cdr3_length: 17; v_call: TRBV5-5; clone_size: many; d_call: TRBD1; cdr3_aa: CASSFKTGETAKNIQYF
cdr3_length: 12; v_call: TRBV5-1; clone_size: many; d_call: NA; cdr3_aa: CASSTMNSPLHF
cdr3_length: 14; v_call: TRBV20-1; clone_size: many; d_call: NA; cdr3_aa: CSARDPAGGREQYF
cdr3_length: 16; v_call: TRBV24-1; clone_size: many; d_call: NA; cdr3_aa: CATSDFIAGHADTQYF
cdr3_length: 14; v_call: TRBV3-1; clone_size: many; d_call: NA; cdr3_aa: CASSSNDRNTEAFF
cdr3_length: 12; v_call: TRBV11-2; clone_size: many; d_call: NA; cdr3_aa: CASSFGTDIQFF
cdr3_length: 14; v_call: TRBV5-1; clone_size: many; d_call: TRBD1; cdr3_aa: CASSYGTGSETQYF
cdr3_length: 15; v_call: TRBV6-1; clone_size: many; d_call: NA; cdr3_aa: CASSAYTTYNSPLHF
cdr3_length: 14; v_call: TRBV12-3/TRBV12-4; clone_size: many; d_call: NA; cdr3_aa: CASSSDSSGNTIYF
cdr3_length: 16; v_call: TRBV5-1; clone_size: many; d_call: NA; cdr3_aa: CASSLQPGGGTDTQYF
cdr3_length: 15; v_call: TRBV5-1; clone_size: NA; d_call: NA; cdr3_aa: CASSLEQTMNTEAFF
cdr3_length: 15; v_call: TRBV20-1; clone_size: many; d_call: TRBD2; cdr3_aa: CSAREWTRPQETQYF
cdr3_length: 14; v_call: TRBV11-2; clone_size: many; d_call: NA; cdr3_aa: CASSLWTTYNEQFF
cdr3_length: 14; v_call: TRBV6-5; clone_size: many; d_call: NA; cdr3_aa: CASRGARGVDTQYF
cdr3_length: 16; v_call: TRBV5-1; clone_size: many; d_call: NA; cdr3_aa: CASSLVAGAHGNTIYF
cdr3_length: 15; v_call: TRBV10-3; clone_size: NA; d_call: NA; cdr3_aa: CAISVSVAVYNEQFF
cdr3_length: 16; v_call: TRBV20-1; clone_size: many; d_call: NA; cdr3_aa: CSASMVDWATNEKLFF
cdr3_length: 15; v_call: TRBV7-9; clone_size: many; d_call: TRBD2; cdr3_aa: CASSLALAGDNEQFF
cdr3_length: 14; v_call: TRBV5-5; clone_size: many; d_call: NA; cdr3_aa: CASSLLGTQETQYF
cdr3_length: 13; v_call: TRBV12-3/TRBV12-4; clone_size: many; d_call: TRBD1; cdr3_aa: CASSSTGDETQYF
cdr3_length: 16; v_call: TRBV5-1; clone_size: many; d_call: TRBD1; cdr3_aa: CASSWGVTGLNTEAFF
cdr3_length: 14; v_call: TRBV6-5; clone_size: many; d_call: NA; cdr3_aa: CASSYGQKGTEAFF
cdr3_length: 19; v_call: TRBV21-1; clone_size: many; d_call: NA; cdr3_aa: CASSTPGTSGGVPRDTQYF
cdr3_length: 14; v_call: TRBV7-8; clone_size: many; d_call: NA; cdr3_aa: CASSLAGGAEPQHF
cdr3_length: 13; v_call: TRBV29-1; clone_size: many; d_call: NA; cdr3_aa: CSGSTASNTEAFF
cdr3_length: 16; v_call: TRBV20-1; clone_size: many; d_call: TRBD1; cdr3_aa: CSASPLGQGIQETQYF
cdr3_length: 13; v_call: TRBV12-3/TRBV12-4; clone_size: many; d_call: NA; cdr3_aa: CASRPSRGHEQYF
cdr3_length: 14; v_call: TRBV5-1; clone_size: many; d_call: NA; cdr3_aa: CASSFRQMNTEAFF
cdr3_length: 13; v_call: TRBV20-1; clone_size: many; d_call: NA; cdr3_aa: CSAEGGRADTQYF
cdr3_length: 13; v_call: TRBV18; clone_size: many; d_call: NA; cdr3_aa: CASSPSADYEQYF
cdr3_length: 16; v_call: TRBV5-1; clone_size: many; d_call: TRBD1; cdr3_aa: CASSVNGQGNTGELFF
cdr3_length: 15; v_call: TRBV9; clone_size: NA; d_call: TRBD2; cdr3_aa: CASSGSGSGADTQYF
cdr3_length: 16; v_call: TRBV20-1; clone_size: many; d_call: NA; cdr3_aa: CSASLITFSANYGYTF
cdr3_length: 15; v_call: TRBV18; clone_size: NA; d_call: NA; cdr3_aa: CASSPGLSSGNTIYF
cdr3_length: 13; v_call: TRBV4-1; clone_size: NA; d_call: NA; cdr3_aa: CASSHIPSYEQYF
cdr3_length: 20; v_call: TRBV5-5; clone_size: NA; d_call: NA; cdr3_aa: CASSLRVVLAGVGGTDTQHF
cdr3_length: 17; v_call: TRBV5-1; clone_size: many; d_call: TRBD1; cdr3_aa: CASSLARRTGDPGELFF